Following are 24 T cell receptor beta chains from one sample sequenced in a study of human T cells and chemical hapten exposure. TCRdb processed the 5' RACE reads anew with MiXCR; each CDR3 protein has one entry. The sample records about 120,000 distinct CDR3 sequences, roughly a fifth being singletons. Unseparated into fractions, whole blood served as the source from which total RNA was extracted. The receptors stem from a human donor in good health.

V and J are TRBV9 and TRBJ1-1; D remains unclear. Trimming stripped 4 bases from V and 4 bases from J, with 23 bases between. From germline, CDR1 is SGDLS and CDR2 YYNGEE. The CDR3 totals 17 residues. As DNA, the CDR3 is TGTGCCAGCAGCCCAGCCAGGAGAAGTCTCGGCCCCACTGAAGCTTTCTTT. Translation: CASSPARRSLGPTEAFF. Full variable domain (missing parts from reference TRBV9 and TRBJ1-1): DSGVTQTPKHLITATGQRVTLRCSPRSGDLSVYWYQQSLDQGLQFLIQYYNGEERAKGNILERFSAQQFPDLHSELNLSSLELGDSALYFCASSPARRSLGPTEAFFGQGTRLTVV.

In this sample, this clonotype turned up many times. V usage is TRBV12-3 or TRBV12-4 and J usage is TRBJ2-2, with unresolved D. CDR3 length: 11 amino acids. With 2 bases removed from V and 9 bases from J, the gap between germline ends came to 4 bases. Written as DNA, the CDR3 is TGTGCCAGCAGTTTATATAGGGAGCTGTTTTTT. Protein: CASSLYRELFF.

This clonotype was detected only a few times. The rearrangement links TRBV5-1 to TRBJ2-7; D is uncertain. The CDR3 covers 12 residues. The V end lost 4 bases, the J end lost 2 bases, and 7 bases lay between the germline ends. The germline V gene encodes CDR1 SGHRS and CDR2 YFSETQ. CDR3 loop: CASSRPPYEQYF. The CDR3 DNA is TGCGCCAGCAGCCGTCCGCCCTACGAGCAGTACTTC.

CDR3 nucleotides: TGTGCCAGCTCAACCGGGACGGATAATTCACCCCTCCACTTT. Translating gives CASSTGTDNSPLHF. The chain is built from TRBV18 and TRBJ1-6; D might be TRBD1 (5 bases). Germline values: CDR1 KGHSH, CDR2 LQKENI. This CDR3 is built from 14 residues. With 5 bases removed from V and 5 bases from J, the gap between germline ends came to 10 bases.

The chain links TRBV11-3 to TRBJ2-1; a weak D match, TRBD2 (5 bases). Germline V gene sequence: CDR1 SGHNT, CDR2 YENEEA. V gave up 1 base and J gave up 4 bases, with 11 bases separating them. The CDR3 has 15 amino acids. The CDR3 region has the DNA TGTGCCAGCAGCTTAGGAGCGGACCTTTACAATGAGCAGTTCTTC. This encodes CASSLGADLYNEQFF.

This clonotype was detected a few times. This sequence joins TRBV7-2 and TRBJ2-7; perhaps TRBD1 as D (6 bases). V dropped 1 base and J dropped 0 bases, with 13 bases sitting between them. CDR3 length equals 16 residues. Germline V gene sequence: CDR1 SGHTA, CDR2 FQGNSA. CDR3 nucleotide sequence: TGTGCCAGCAGCTTAGGGCAGGGGACCTCCTCCTACGAGCAGTACTTC. Residues: CASSLGQGTSSYEQYF.

This clonotype was found a few times. The J gene is TRBJ2-3, the V gene TRBV12-3 or TRBV12-4, with D unclear. Trimming removed 3 bases at V and 5 bases at J, with 12 bases between. The CDR3 sequence is 14 residues long. CDR3 nucleotide sequence: TGTGCCAGCAGTTTCCTCAACGGACGAGATACGCAGTATTTT. Protein sequence: CASSFLNGRDTQYF.

The chain joins TRBV9 to TRBJ1-3, with a tentative D call TRBD1 (5 bases). The CDR3 covers 16 residues. Looked up from germline, CDR1 is SGDLS and CDR2 is YYNGEE. Between the trimmed V and J ends, which lost 2 bases and 0 bases, there was a span of 12 bases. The chain's CDR3 is CASSVGDVASGNTIYF. CDR3 in DNA: TGTGCCAGCAGCGTGGGGGACGTTGCCTCTGGAAACACCATATATTTT.

The chain links TRBV20-1 to TRBJ1-5; D remains ambiguous. Trimming took off 0 bases at V and 4 bases at J, with 16 bases between the two ends. Germline values: CDR1 DFQATT, CDR2 SNEGSKA (reference sequence). CDR3 length: 16 residues. CDR3 loop: CSARDAGALANQPQHF. As DNA, the CDR3 is TGCAGTGCTAGAGATGCAGGAGCCTTAGCAAATCAGCCCCAGCATTTT.

This clonotype has just a few counts. The V and J genes are TRBV4-2 and TRBJ2-1; the D gene could be TRBD1 or TRBD2 (5 bases each). The germline gives CDR1 LGHNA, CDR2 YNFKEQ. The CDR3 contains 16 residues. The V gene lost 0 bases and the J gene lost 7 bases, with 16 bases spanning the gap. Here the CDR3 reads CASSQDPGGPGNEQFF. The CDR3 coding sequence is TGTGCCAGCAGCCAAGATCCTGGAGGCCCAGGGAATGAGCAGTTCTTC.

This clonotype occurred a few times. The genes are TRBV12-3 or TRBV12-4 and TRBJ2-3; no clear D gene. The length of the CDR3 is 16 residues. V shed 6 bases and J shed 4 bases, with 20 bases lying between them. The CDR3 nucleotides read TGTGCCAGCAGCCCGGTATCGATCGATGGGGCAGATACGCAGTATTTT. The encoded protein is CASSPVSIDGADTQYF.

The V and J genes are TRBV20-1 and TRBJ1-5, with D possibly TRBD1 on 5 matching bases. Trimming pared 6 bases from V and 5 bases from J, leaving 14 bases between. The CDR3 length is 13 residues. Looked up from germline, CDR1 is DFQATT and CDR2 is SNEGSKA (reference sequence). DNA for the CDR3: TGCAGTGCCTCCCACGGGGCCGATCAGCCCCAGCATTTT. It codes for CSASHGADQPQHF.

The J gene is TRBJ2-1, the V gene TRBV12-3 or TRBV12-4; D is unresolved. The CDR3 covers 10 residues. Between the trimmed V and J ends, which lost 3 bases and 8 bases, there was a span of 2 bases. DNA for the CDR3: TGTGCCAGCAGTTTCCATGAGCAGTTCTTC. Translated: CASSFHEQFF.

This chain joins TRBV6-5 and TRBJ2-1, with 10 bases identical to TRBD2. Germline assignment: CDR1 MNHEY and CDR2 SVGAGI. This CDR3 contains 15 residues. The V segment lost 4 bases and the J segment 0 bases; nucleotides outside the gene matches: 0. The CDR3 DNA sequence: TGTGCCAGCAGTTCTAGCGGGGGCTCCTACAATGAGCAGTTCTTC. Translated: CASSSSGGSYNEQFF.

This clonotype has more than one count but fewer than ten. The genes are TRBV5-1 and TRBJ1-1; no firm D call. Trimming took off 2 bases at V and 11 bases at J, with 13 bases between the two ends. The V gene's germline CDR1 is SGHRS and CDR2 YFSETQ. The CDR3 has 12 residues. CDR3 residues: CASSFDGRGAFF. The CDR3 DNA reads as TGCGCCAGCAGCTTCGACGGGCGTGGGGCTTTCTTT.

This clonotype was observed a handful of times. The chain has TRBV6-1 and TRBJ1-1; D is perhaps TRBD1 (6 bases). This CDR3 is 14 amino acids long. Trimming took 2 bases from V and 5 from J, leaving 12 bases between them. Germline V gene sequence: CDR1 MNHNS, CDR2 SASEGT. CDR3 loop: CASSELGGRTEAFF. In nucleotides, the CDR3 is TGTGCCAGCAGTGAATTGGGGGGCCGGACTGAAGCTTTCTTT.

The chain has TRBV27 and TRBJ2-3; D is possibly TRBD1 or TRBD2 (6 bases each). CDR3 size: 15 residues. Trimming took 4 bases from V and 6 from J, leaving 17 bases between them. Looked up from germline, CDR1 is MNHEY and CDR2 is SMNVEV (reference sequence). The CDR3 DNA reads TGTGCCAGCAGTTCTGGGGGCGCGGGAAAGGATACGCAGTATTTT. It codes for CASSSGGAGKDTQYF.

This clonotype was recorded a few times. This chain links TRBV29-1 with TRBJ1-4, with no clear D. Trimming stripped 5 bases from V and 2 bases from J, with 15 bases between. Germline V gene lookup returns CDR1 SQVTM and CDR2 ANQGSEA. CDR3 length: 15 residues. The CDR3 loop is CSVMKEVKTNEKLFF. The CDR3 DNA reads as TGCAGCGTTATGAAGGAAGTCAAGACTAATGAAAAACTGTTTTTT.

As regards this clonotype: One base away lies a much larger clone, so this may be a sequencing read error. The V and J genes are TRBV2 and TRBJ2-7, with D possibly matching TRBD1 (6 bases). CDR1 and CDR2 from the germline V gene are SNHLY and FYNNEI. This CDR3 has 14 amino acids. Trimming removed 10 bases at V and 0 bases at J, with 16 bases between. The CDR3 is CAIMRTDDSYEQYF. CDR3 bases: TGTGCCATTATGAGGACAGATGACTCCTACGAGCAGTACTTC.

The V gene is TRBV9, the J gene TRBJ1-4, with D uncertain. The germline CDR1 and CDR2 sequences are SGDLS and YYNGEE. The V and J ends lost 4 bases and 2 bases respectively, with 12 bases between them. This CDR3 is 15 amino acids long. This CDR3 reads CASSSREGTNEKLFF. The CDR3 DNA sequence: TGTGCCAGCAGCTCTCGCGAAGGGACTAATGAAAAACTGTTTTTT. The variable domain in full, with the rest retrieved from reference TRBV9 and TRBJ1-4, is DSGVTQTPKHLITATGQRVTLRCSPRSGDLSVYWYQQSLDQGLQFLIQYYNGEERAKGNILERFSAQQFPDLHSELNLSSLELGDSALYFCASSSREGTNEKLFFGSGTQLSVL.

In its sample, this clonotype was seen a few times. The J gene is TRBJ2-4, the V gene TRBV28, with D possibly being TRBD2 (6 bases). V lost 8 bases to trimming and J lost 1 base, with 12 bases between them. There are 14 residues in the CDR3. Per the germline V gene, CDR1 is MDHEN and CDR2 is SYDVKM. The CDR3 DNA is TGTGCCAGCTCGGGAGAGGGGGCCAAAAACATTCAGTACTTC. It translates to CASSGEGAKNIQYF.

V gene TRBV5-1 combines with J gene TRBJ2-3, with D unclear. This CDR3 is built from 14 residues. Trimming removed 2 bases at V and 4 bases at J, with 11 bases between. CDR1 is SGHRS, CDR2 YFSETQ, per germline. Written as DNA, the CDR3 is TGCGCCAGCAGCTTTGGGGTCGTGGCAGATACGCAGTATTTT. Its translation: CASSFGVVADTQYF.

The rearrangement uses TRBV28 and TRBJ2-2, with a weak D call TRBD2 (6 bases). Trimming took off 7 bases at V and 4 bases at J, with 16 bases between the two ends. CDR1 is MDHEN, CDR2 SYDVKM, per germline. The CDR3 has 15 residues. CDR3 amino acids: CASTWGVLPTGELFF. The DNA for the CDR3 is TGTGCCAGCACCTGGGGGGTTCTACCCACCGGGGAGCTGTTTTTT. Supplemented by reference TRBV28 and TRBJ2-2, the full variable domain reads DVKVTQSSRYLVKRTGEKVFLECVQDMDHENMFWYRQDPGLGLRLIYFSYDVKMKEKGDIPEGYSVSREKKERFSLILESASTNQTSMYLCASTWGVLPTGELFFGEGSRLTVL.

This clonotype was recorded a few times. This chain uses TRBV20-1 with TRBJ1-5, with TRBD1 as a possible D gene (5 bases). Between the trimmed V and J ends, which lost 3 bases and 5 bases, there was a span of 17 bases. There are 15 residues in the CDR3. In germline, CDR1 is DFQATT, CDR2 SNEGSKA (reference sequence). The CDR3 reads CSARFRESGYQPQHF. CDR3 DNA: TGCAGTGCTAGGTTCAGGGAGTCAGGGTATCAGCCCCAGCATTTT.